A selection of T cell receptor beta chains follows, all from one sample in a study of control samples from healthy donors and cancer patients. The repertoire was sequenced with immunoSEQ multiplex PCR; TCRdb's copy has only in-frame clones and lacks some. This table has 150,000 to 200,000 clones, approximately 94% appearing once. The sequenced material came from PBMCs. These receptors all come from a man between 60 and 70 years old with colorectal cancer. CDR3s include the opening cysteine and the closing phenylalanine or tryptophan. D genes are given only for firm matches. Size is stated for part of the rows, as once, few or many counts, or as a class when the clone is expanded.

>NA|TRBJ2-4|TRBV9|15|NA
CASSPDLSTKNIQYF
TGTGCCAGCAGCCCGGACCTATCGACCAAAAACATTCAGTACTTC
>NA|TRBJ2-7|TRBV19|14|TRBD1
CASSIGQGGYEQYF
TGTGCCAGTAGTATAGGACAGGGGGGCTACGAGCAGTACTTC
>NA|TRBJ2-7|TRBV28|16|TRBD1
CASSRGGQGATYEQYF
TGTGCCAGCAGCAGGGGGGGACAGGGGGCGACCTACGAGCAGTACTTC
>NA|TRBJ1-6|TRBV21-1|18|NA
CASSKGGFEVSYNSPLHF
TGTGCCAGCAGCAAAGGGGGCTTTGAGGTCTCCTATAATTCACCCCTCCACTTT
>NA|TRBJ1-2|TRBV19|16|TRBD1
CASSSFRDRGMYGYTF
TGTGCCAGTAGTTCATTCCGGGACAGGGGAATGTATGGCTACACCTTC
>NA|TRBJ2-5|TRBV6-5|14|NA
CASSPRLVGETQYF
TGTGCCAGCAGTCCCCGGCTAGTCGGTGAGACCCAGTACTTC
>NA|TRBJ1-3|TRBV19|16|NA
CASSANRDLSGNTIYF
TGTGCCAGTAGTGCGAACAGGGACCTCTCTGGAAACACCATATATTTT
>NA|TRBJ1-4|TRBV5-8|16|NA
CASSFYRGGRNEKLFF
TGTGCCAGCAGCTTCTATCGCGGGGGGCGGAATGAAAAACTGTTTTTT
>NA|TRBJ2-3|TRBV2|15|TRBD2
CASSSSGGETDTQYF
TGTGCCAGCAGTTCTAGCGGGGGAGAGACAGATACGCAGTATTTT
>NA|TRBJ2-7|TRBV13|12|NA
CASSLKLGEQYF
TGTGCCAGCAGCCTAAAACTAGGGGAGCAGTACTTC
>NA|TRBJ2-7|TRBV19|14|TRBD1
CASSRGQHPYEQYF
TGTGCCAGTAGTAGGGGACAGCACCCCTACGAGCAGTACTTC
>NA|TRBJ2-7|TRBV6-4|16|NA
CASSVVPRGGAYEQYF
TGTGCCAGCAGTGTCGTCCCCAGGGGGGGAGCCTACGAGCAGTACTTC
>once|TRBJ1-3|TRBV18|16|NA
CASSPKEGPPGNTIYF
TGTGCCAGCTCACCCAAAGAGGGGCCCCCTGGAAACACCATATATTTT
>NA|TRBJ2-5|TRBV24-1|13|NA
CATSDLIGETQYF
TGTGCCACCAGTGATTTGATCGGCGAGACCCAGTACTTC
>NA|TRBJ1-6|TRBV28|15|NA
CASSPSVGWDSPLHF
TGTGCCAGCAGTCCCTCGGTGGGGTGGGATTCACCCCTCCACTTT
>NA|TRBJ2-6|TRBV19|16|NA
CASSISWLSGANVLTF
TGTGCCAGTAGTATCTCCTGGCTCTCTGGGGCCAACGTCCTGACTTTC
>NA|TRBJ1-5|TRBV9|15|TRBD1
CASSVGTVSNQPQHF
TGTGCCAGCAGCGTCGGGACAGTTAGCAATCAGCCCCAGCATTTT
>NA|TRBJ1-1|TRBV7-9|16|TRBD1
CASTKGQGDMNTEAFF
TGTGCCAGTACCAAGGGACAGGGGGATATGAACACTGAAGCTTTCTTT
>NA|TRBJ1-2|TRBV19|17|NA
CASSHRSRSKELYGYTF
TGTGCCAGTAGTCACCGTAGCAGGTCAAAGGAGCTCTATGGCTACACCTTC
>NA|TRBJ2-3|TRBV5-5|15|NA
CASSLGTASTDTQYF
TGTGCCAGCAGCTTGGGGACAGCCAGCACAGATACGCAGTATTTT
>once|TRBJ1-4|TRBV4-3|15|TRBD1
CASSQDTGVWEKLFF
TGCGCCAGCAGCCAAGATACAGGGGTATGGGAAAAACTGTTTTTT
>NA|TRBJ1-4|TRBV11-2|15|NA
CASSVAVRANEKLFF
TGTGCCAGCAGCGTTGCGGTCCGAGCTAATGAAAAACTGTTTTTT
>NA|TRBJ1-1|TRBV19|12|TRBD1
CASMTGGSEAFF
TGTGCCAGTATGACAGGGGGCAGTGAAGCTTTCTTT
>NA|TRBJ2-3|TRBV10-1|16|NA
CARSGPGPVGTDTQYF
TGCGCCCGCAGTGGACCGGGGCCGGTGGGCACAGATACGCAGTATTTT
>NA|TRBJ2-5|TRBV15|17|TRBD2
CATSRDLREGGAETQYF
TGTGCCACCAGCAGAGATCTTCGGGAGGGGGGCGCGGAGACCCAGTACTTC
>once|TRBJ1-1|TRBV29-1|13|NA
CSVVSGGGTEAFF
TGCAGCGTTGTGAGTGGGGGGGGCACTGAAGCTTTCTTT
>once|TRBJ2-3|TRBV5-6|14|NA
CASSLGGLTDTQYF
TGTGCCAGCAGCTTGGGGGGGTTAACAGATACGCAGTATTTT
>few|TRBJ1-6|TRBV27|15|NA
CASSPMGGGASPLHF
TGTGCCAGCAGTCCCATGGGGGGGGGCGCATCACCCCTCCACTTT
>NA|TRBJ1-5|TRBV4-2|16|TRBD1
CASSQGTGTVTQPQHF
TGTGCCAGCAGCCAAGGGACCGGGACAGTAACTCAGCCCCAGCATTTT
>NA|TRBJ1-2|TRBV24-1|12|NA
CASQGMDYGYTF
TGTGCCAGTCAGGGGATGGACTATGGCTACACCTTC
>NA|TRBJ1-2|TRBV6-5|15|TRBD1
CASSYSQGAGYGYTF
TGTGCCAGCAGTTACTCTCAGGGGGCAGGCTATGGCTACACCTTC
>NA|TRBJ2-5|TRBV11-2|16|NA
CATRRGGATIRETQYF
TGTGCCACCCGAAGGGGGGGGGCCACTATAAGGGAGACCCAGTACTTC
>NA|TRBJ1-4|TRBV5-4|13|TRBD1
CAGGTGTNEKLFF
TGTGCCGGGGGGACAGGGACTAATGAAAAACTGTTTTTT
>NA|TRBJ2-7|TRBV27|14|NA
CASSLSWGGYEQYF
TGTGCCAGCAGTTTATCGTGGGGAGGTTACGAGCAGTACTTC
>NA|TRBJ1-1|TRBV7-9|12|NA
CASSRSDREAFF
TGTGCCAGCAGCCGCTCTGACAGGGAAGCTTTCTTT
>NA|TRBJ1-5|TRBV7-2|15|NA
CASSLGRASNQPQHF
TGTGCCAGCAGCTTAGGCAGGGCAAGCAATCAGCCCCAGCATTTT
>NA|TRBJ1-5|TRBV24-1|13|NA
CATSVGGWQPQHF
TGTGCCACCAGTGTGGGGGGCTGGCAGCCCCAGCATTTT
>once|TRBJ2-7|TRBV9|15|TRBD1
CASSPQTGSSYEQYF
TGTGCCAGCAGCCCTCAGACAGGGAGCTCCTACGAGCAGTACTTC
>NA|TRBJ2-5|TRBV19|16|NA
CASSMGRGGWQETQYF
TGTGCCAGTAGTATGGGCCGGGGAGGATGGCAAGAGACCCAGTACTTC
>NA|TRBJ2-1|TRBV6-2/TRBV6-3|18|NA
CASSYSPLDLHSYNEQFF
TGTGCCAGCAGTTACTCCCCCTTGGACCTACACTCCTACAATGAGCAGTTCTTC
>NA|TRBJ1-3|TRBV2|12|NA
CASSGAANTIYF
TGTGCCAGCAGTGGCGCGGCTAACACCATATATTTT
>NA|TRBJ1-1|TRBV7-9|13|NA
CASSLGANTEAFF
TGTGCCAGCAGCTTAGGGGCGAACACTGAAGCTTTCTTT
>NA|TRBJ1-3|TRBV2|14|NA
CASRKGSSGNTIYF
TGTGCCAGCAGAAAGGGGAGTTCAGGAAACACCATATATTTT
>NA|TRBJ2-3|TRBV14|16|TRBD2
CASSQGLAGRTDTQYF
TGTGCCAGCAGCCAGGGACTAGCGGGGCGCACAGATACGCAGTATTTT
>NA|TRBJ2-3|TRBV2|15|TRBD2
CASTPLAGRADTQYF
TGTGCCAGCACTCCCTTAGCGGGGAGAGCAGATACGCAGTATTTT
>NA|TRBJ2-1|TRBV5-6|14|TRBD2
CASGRTSDYNEQFF
TGTGCCAGCGGTAGGACTAGCGATTACAATGAGCAGTTCTTC
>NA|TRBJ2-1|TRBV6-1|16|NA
CASSEAGAGPYNEQFF
TGTGCCAGCAGTGAAGCGGGAGCGGGCCCCTACAATGAGCAGTTCTTC
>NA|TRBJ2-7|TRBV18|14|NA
CASSNQGLHYEQYF
TGTGCCAGCTCAAATCAGGGGCTTCACTACGAGCAGTACTTC
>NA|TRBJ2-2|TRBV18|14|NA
CASSLNTNTGELFF
TGTGCCAGCTCACTGAATACGAACACCGGGGAGCTGTTTTTT
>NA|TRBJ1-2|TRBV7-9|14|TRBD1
CASSRDRGTYGYTF
TGTGCCAGCAGCCGTGACAGGGGCACCTATGGCTACACCTTC
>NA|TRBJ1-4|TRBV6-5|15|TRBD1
CASSYGQGYNEKLFF
TGTGCCAGCAGTTACGGACAGGGATACAATGAAAAACTGTTTTTT
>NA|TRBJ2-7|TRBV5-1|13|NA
CASRLGPPWEQYF
TGCGCCAGCAGACTCGGCCCCCCCTGGGAGCAGTACTTC